The 18 T cell receptor beta chains below come from one sample, sequenced in a study of T cell responses to AZD1222 COVID-19 vaccine. The protocol was immunoSEQ multiplex PCR, while the TCRdb copy is restricted to in-frame clones and leaves out a portion. This sample yields roughly 110,000 clones, of which roughly 87% are seen a single time; approximately 4.5% belongs to the top ten. The sample in question was peripheral blood, obtained on day 0 of AZD1222 vaccination. These receptors originate from an adult in good health.

This clone was detected many times. The rearrangement joins TRBV6-2 or TRBV6-3 to TRBJ2-1; D uncertain. The CDR3 is made up of 13 amino acids. Germline values: CDR1 MNHEY, CDR2 SVGEGT. V shed 5 bases and J shed 8 bases, with 13 bases lying between them. The CDR3 region has the DNA TGTGCCAGCAGTCCCATGGAGTACGATGAGCAGTTCTTC. Its translation is CASSPMEYDEQFF.

J is TRBJ2-7 and V is TRBV10-3; D gene ambiguous. This CDR3 has 13 residues. V was pared by 7 bases and J by 6 bases, with 16 bases between. Germline loops: CDR1 ENHRY, CDR2 SYGVKD. The CDR3 reads CAIMKAEQSEQYF. In DNA form, the CDR3 reads TGTGCCATCATGAAGGCAGAACAAAGCGAGCAGTACTTC.

V is TRBV30 and J is TRBJ1-6; 8 nucleotides agree with TRBD1. Unmatched junction bases numbered 8, after V lost 2 bases and J lost 11 bases. CDR3 size: 14 residues. Germline V gene data show CDR1 as GTSNPN and CDR2 as SVGIG (reference sequence). In DNA form, the CDR3 reads TGTGCCTGGAGTCAGGGACAGGCTTATACACCCCTCCACTTT. Translation: CAWSQGQAYTPLHF.

This chain links TRBV12-5 with TRBJ1-3, with a weak D call TRBD1 (6 bases). V lost 2 bases to trimming and J lost 1 base, with 18 bases between them. CDR1 is LGHNT, CDR2 FRNRAP, per germline. CDR3 size: 18 residues. CDR3 nucleotide sequence: TGTGCTAGTGGTTTGTTTTTAAGGGGGTCGGTTTCTGGAAACACCATATATTTT. Translating gives CASGLFLRGSVSGNTIYF.

V gene TRBV4-3 combines with J gene TRBJ2-3, with 9 positions matching TRBD2. CDR3 length: 17 residues. J gave up 8 bases and V 0 bases, and 12 bases lay outside the gene matches. Germline V gene sequence: CDR1 LGHNA, CDR2 YSLEER. For the CDR3, the DNA is TGCGCCAGCAGCCAAGATGCTAGCGGGATCAGTCGTGGTACGCAGTATTTT. It is translated as CASSQDASGISRGTQYF.

The rearrangement joins TRBV5-6 to TRBJ1-6; 7 bases are shared with TRBD1. Germline V lookup: CDR1 SGHDT, CDR2 YYEEEE. The CDR3 totals 16 residues. Unmatched junction bases numbered 9, after V lost 0 bases and J lost 9 bases. CDR3 region: CASSLEVTGLSSPLHF. The CDR3, as DNA: TGTGCCAGCAGCTTGGAGGTGACAGGGTTGAGTTCACCCCTCCACTTT.

The CDR3 nucleotides are TGTGCCTGGAGTGGGGGTGGGGACCCATCTAACTATGGCTACACCTTC. Translating gives CAWSGGGDPSNYGYTF. The J gene is TRBJ1-2, the V gene TRBV30; D possibly corresponds to TRBD1 (5 bases). The CDR3 is 16 amino acids. CDR1 and CDR2 (germline): GTSNPN, SVGIG (reference sequence). The ends were cut back, 1 base at V and 0 bases at J, with 15 bases in the middle.

This clone has more than one count but fewer than ten. The V and J genes are TRBV15 and TRBJ1-5; D not certain. The CDR3 consists of 14 residues. V lost 4 bases, J lost 2 bases, and 9 bases lay in between. Germline assignment: CDR1 LNHNV and CDR2 YYDKDF (reference sequence). The DNA of the CDR3 is TGTGCCACCAGCAAGGAAGGAGGCAATCAGCCCCAGCATTTT. Translation gives CATSKEGGNQPQHF.

This chain joins TRBV18 and TRBJ2-5; either TRBD1 or TRBD2 may fit D (5 bases each). Germline V gives CDR1 KGHSH, CDR2 LQKENI. With 10 bases removed from V and 0 bases from J, the gap between germline ends came to 15 bases. This CDR3 comprises 14 residues. CDR3 coding DNA: TGTGCCACCGCTCCGGGGACGGACCAAGAGACCCAGTACTTC. This gives the protein CATAPGTDQETQYF.

The gene calls are TRBV18 and TRBJ2-1; 12 bases agree with TRBD1. Per the germline V gene, CDR1 is KGHSH and CDR2 is LQKENI. This CDR3 has 17 residues. Germline trimming cut 2 bases from V and 9 bases from J; bases unmatched to any gene: 11. The CDR3, as DNA: TGTGCCAGCTCACCATTACCGGGACAGGGGGCGCGGAGTGAGCAGTTCTTC. This codes for CASSPLPGQGARSEQFF.

This chain connects TRBV11-3 to TRBJ2-1; 8 bases are shared with TRBD2. The CDR3 spans 17 residues. Germline assignment: CDR1 SGHNT and CDR2 YENEEA. The V gene end was trimmed by 5 bases and the J gene end by 0 bases; junction bases not matched to a gene: 9. The CDR3 nucleotides read TGTGCCAGCAGCCCCGGACTAGCTTTCGGCTCCTACAATGAGCAGTTCTTC. The encoded protein is CASSPGLAFGSYNEQFF.

The chain couples TRBV7-2 to TRBJ2-3; 7 positions agree with TRBD2. Germline assignment: CDR1 SGHTA and CDR2 FQGNSA. Trimming took 5 bases from V and 2 from J; bases not matched to a gene: 4. The CDR3 spans 14 residues. This CDR3 reads CASSPGTNTDTQYF. CDR3 nucleotide sequence: TGTGCCAGCAGCCCCGGGACTAACACAGATACGCAGTATTTT.

This chain uses TRBV6-2 or TRBV6-3 with TRBJ2-7; D not resolved. CDR1 MNHEY and CDR2 SVGEGT come from the germline V gene. There are 11 residues in the CDR3. Trimming took off 4 bases at V and 3 bases at J, with 4 bases between the two ends. CDR3 coding DNA: TGTGCCAGCAGTTTCCACTACGAGCAGTACTTC. This sequence encodes CASSFHYEQYF.

The chain carries TRBV5-1 and TRBJ1-2; 9 bases fit TRBD1. CDR3 size: 17 residues. The V gene's germline CDR1 is SGHRS and CDR2 YFSETQ. After removal of 1 base from V and 3 bases from J, the junction contained 10 bases not matched to a gene. The CDR3: CASSLSPQGANDYGYTF. CDR3 DNA sequence: TGCGCCAGCAGCTTGTCCCCACAGGGGGCGAATGACTATGGCTACACCTTC.

V usage is TRBV11-2 and J usage is TRBJ1-2, with D possibly matching TRBD1 (6 bases). This CDR3 contains 16 residues. CDR1 SGHAT and CDR2 FQNNGV come from the germline V gene. Trimming took off 5 bases at V and 1 base at J, with 17 bases between the two ends. The CDR3, as DNA: TGTGCCAGCAGCCCCCGGACAGAAAATCTTAACTATGGCTACACCTTC. It encodes CASSPRTENLNYGYTF.

The J gene is TRBJ1-1, the V gene TRBV20-1, with unresolved D. Germline CDR1 and CDR2: DFQATT and SNEGSKA (reference sequence). With 3 bases removed from V and 1 base from J, the gap between germline ends came to 18 bases. The CDR3 totals 16 residues. CDR3 loop: CSASDTTQRENTEAFF. The CDR3 DNA reads as TGCAGTGCTAGTGATACCACTCAGAGGGAGAACACTGAAGCTTTCTTT.

The chain combines TRBV6-2 or TRBV6-3 with TRBJ1-1; D is possibly TRBD1 (5 bases). The ends were cut back, 5 bases at V and 2 bases at J, with 12 bases in the middle. CDR1 and CDR2 from the germline V gene are MNHEY and SVGEGT. CDR3 length equals 14 residues. CDR3 amino acids: CASSTTVFNTEAFF. CDR3 DNA sequence: TGTGCCAGCAGTACGACAGTGTTCAACACTGAAGCTTTCTTT.

The J gene is TRBJ1-2, the V gene TRBV4-3; D remains unclear. Deletions cut 1 base from V and 5 bases from J, with 11 bases between. Germline-derived CDR1 and CDR2 are LGHNA and YSLEER. The CDR3 sequence is 14 residues long. For the CDR3, the DNA is TGCGCCAGCAGCCAAGTCTGGGAAGAATATGGCTACACCTTC. This codes for CASSQVWEEYGYTF.